This T cell receptor (beta chain) was obtained from a study of OX40 agonist ivuxolimab in advanced cancers. Study-level information: Two cutaneous melanoma patients and one hepatocellular carcinoma patient, three in all, had partial responses.

Per the germline V gene, CDR1 is SQVTM and CDR2 is ANQGSEA. This CDR3 has 13 amino acids. V was clipped by 7 bases and J by 3 bases; unmatched bases: 5. Study-level findings and limits: Expanded clones were, on average, more numerous among CD8+ T cells than CD4+. The antigen specificity of the peripheral T cells (those that were expanded) was not determined.

A note on this clone: As yet, its antigen is unknown.

The protocol was immunoSEQ multiplex PCR, while the TCRdb copy is restricted to in-frame clones and leaves out a portion. The repertoire consists of around 72,000 clones, with approximately 90% occurring once and the leading ten covering 2.2%. The receptor comes from an adult with an advanced solid tumor such as melanoma, head and neck, liver or kidney cancer. The V and J genes are TRBV29-1 and TRBJ2-7; 11 bases fit TRBD2. The sample in question was CD4+ or CD8+ T cells sorted from blood, obtained in a trial of the OX40 agonist ivuxolimab. CDR3 protein: CSALTSGIYEQYF. In nucleotides, the CDR3 is TGCAGCGCTCTGACTAGCGGGATCTACGAGCAGTACTTC.